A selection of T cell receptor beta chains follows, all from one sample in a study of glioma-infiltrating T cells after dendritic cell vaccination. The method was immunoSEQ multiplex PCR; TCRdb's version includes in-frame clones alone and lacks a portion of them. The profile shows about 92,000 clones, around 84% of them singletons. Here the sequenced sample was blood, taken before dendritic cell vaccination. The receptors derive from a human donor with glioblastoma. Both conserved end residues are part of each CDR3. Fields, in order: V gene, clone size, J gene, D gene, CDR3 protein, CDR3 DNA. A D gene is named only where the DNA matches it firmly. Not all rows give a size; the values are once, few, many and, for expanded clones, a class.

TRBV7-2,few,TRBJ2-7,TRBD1,CASSFLGTGNSYEQYF,TGTGCCAGCAGCTTCCTCGGGACAGGTAACTCCTACGAGCAGTACTTC
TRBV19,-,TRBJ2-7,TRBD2,CASSASGAGAYEQYF,TGTGCCAGTAGTGCCTCAGGAGCGGGAGCGTACGAGCAGTACTTC
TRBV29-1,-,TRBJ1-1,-,CSGEGFRTEAFF,TGCAGCGGGGAGGGGTTCCGCACTGAAGCTTTCTTT
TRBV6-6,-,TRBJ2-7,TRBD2,CASSYSVSGGLDEQYF,TGTGCCAGCAGTTACTCGGTGTCGGGGGGGCTGGACGAGCAGTACTTC
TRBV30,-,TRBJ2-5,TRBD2,CAWGPGGRETQYF,TGTGCCTGGGGCCCGGGGGGGCGGGAGACCCAGTACTTC
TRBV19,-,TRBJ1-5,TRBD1,CATNPTGGYQPQHF,TGTGCCACCAACCCTACAGGGGGCTATCAGCCCCAGCATTTT
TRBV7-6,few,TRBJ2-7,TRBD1,CATSELGQGGEQYF,TGTGCCACCTCAGAACTCGGACAGGGTGGCGAGCAGTACTTC
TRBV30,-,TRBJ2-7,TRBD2,CAWKRLAGSYEQYF,TGTGCCTGGAAAAGACTAGCGGGTTCCTACGAGCAGTACTTC
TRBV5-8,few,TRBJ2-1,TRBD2,CASSLDPGTSGGYEQFF,TGTGCCAGCAGCTTGGACCCCGGGACTAGCGGGGGTTATGAGCAGTTCTTC
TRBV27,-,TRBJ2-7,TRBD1,CASRRGQGYEQYF,TGTGCCAGCAGACGCGGACAGGGGTACGAGCAGTACTTC
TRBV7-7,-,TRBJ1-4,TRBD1,CASSLGSTGVEDLTNEKLFF,TGTGCCAGCAGCTTGGGGTCCACAGGGGTCGAAGACTTAACTAATGAAAAACTGTTTTTT
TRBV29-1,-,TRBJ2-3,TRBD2,CSVAGGASDTQYF,TGCAGCGTCGCCGGGGGGGCTAGCGATACGCAGTATTTT
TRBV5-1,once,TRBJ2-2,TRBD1,CASSSGTGANTGELFF,TGCGCCAGCAGCTCCGGGACAGGGGCCAACACCGGGGAGCTGTTTTTT
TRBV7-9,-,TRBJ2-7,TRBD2,CASSQLATYEQYF,TGTGCCAGCTCCCAACTAGCGACCTACGAGCAGTACTTC
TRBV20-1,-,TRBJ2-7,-,CSAPSGYEQYF,TGCAGTGCACCAAGCGGTTACGAGCAGTACTTC
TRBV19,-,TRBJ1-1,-,CASSIGGAEAFF,TGTGCCAGTAGTATCGGGGGGGCTGAAGCTTTCTTT
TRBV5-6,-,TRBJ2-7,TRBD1,CASSPGFRQGVYEQYF,TGTGCCAGCAGCCCCGGGTTTCGGCAGGGGGTTTACGAGCAGTACTTC
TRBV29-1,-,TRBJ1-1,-,CSVPRAGNTEAFF,TGCAGCGTTCCCAGGGCTGGGAACACTGAAGCTTTCTTT
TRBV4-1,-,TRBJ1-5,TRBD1,CASSQGQGGNQPQHF,TGCGCCAGCAGCCAAGGACAGGGCGGGAATCAGCCCCAGCATTTT
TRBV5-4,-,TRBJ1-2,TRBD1,CASSLLDRGWHGYTF,TGTGCCAGCAGCTTGCTAGACAGGGGGTGGCATGGCTACACCTTC
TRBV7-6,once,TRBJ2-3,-,CASSPRGATDTQYF,TGTGCCAGCAGCCCCCGGGGGGCCACAGATACGCAGTATTTT
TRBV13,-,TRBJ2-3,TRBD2,CASSSGLAGGTDTQYF,TGTGCCAGCAGCTCGGGACTAGCGGGGGGGACAGATACGCAGTATTTT
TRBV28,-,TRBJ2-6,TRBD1,CASSYMWDRVFSGANVLTF,TGTGCCAGCAGTTATATGTGGGACAGGGTATTCTCTGGGGCCAACGTCCTGACTTTC
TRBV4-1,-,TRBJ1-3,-,CASSQGILRRNSGNTIYF,TGCGCCAGCAGCCAAGGCATTCTCCGCAGGAACTCTGGAAACACCATATATTTT
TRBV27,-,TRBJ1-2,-,CASRPIDRDYGYTF,TGTGCCAGCAGACCCATCGACAGAGACTATGGCTACACCTTC
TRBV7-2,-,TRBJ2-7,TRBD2,CASSPTSDSSYEQYF,TGTGCCAGCAGCCCAACTAGCGACAGCTCCTACGAGCAGTACTTC
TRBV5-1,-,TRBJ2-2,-,CASSLEVTSTGELFF,TGCGCCAGCAGCTTGGAAGTGACTAGCACCGGGGAGCTGTTTTTT
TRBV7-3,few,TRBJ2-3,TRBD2,CASSPWGLAGSQNTQYF,TGTGCCAGCAGCCCCTGGGGACTAGCGGGATCACAGAATACGCAGTATTTT
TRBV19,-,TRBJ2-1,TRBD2,CASSISSGSISYNEQFF,TGTGCCAGTAGTATTTCTAGCGGGAGCATATCCTACAATGAGCAGTTCTTC
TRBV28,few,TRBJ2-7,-,CASSWRAAEQYF,TGTGCCAGCAGCTGGCGGGCAGCCGAGCAGTACTTC
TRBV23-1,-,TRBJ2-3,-,CASSPSRGGRDTQYF,TGCGCCAGCAGTCCCTCGCGGGGTGGCAGAGATACGCAGTATTTT
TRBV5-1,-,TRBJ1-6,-,CASRFDSNSPLHF,TGCGCCAGCAGATTCGACAGTAATTCACCCCTCCACTTT
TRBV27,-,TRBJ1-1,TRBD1,CASRTGGAGTEAFF,TGTGCCAGCAGGACAGGGGGCGCGGGAACTGAAGCTTTCTTT
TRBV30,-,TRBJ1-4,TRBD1,CASGQRNEKLFF,TGTGCCTCGGGACAGCGGAATGAAAAACTGTTTTTT
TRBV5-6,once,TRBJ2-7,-,CASSPFARTQYEQYF,TGTGCCAGCAGCCCGTTCGCTAGGACTCAATACGAGCAGTACTTC
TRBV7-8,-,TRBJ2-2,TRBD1,CASSTRDRATGELFF,TGTGCCAGCAGCACGAGGGACAGAGCCACCGGGGAGCTGTTTTTT
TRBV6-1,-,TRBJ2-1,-,CASSGRQASSYNEQFF,TGTGCCAGCAGTGGACGACAGGCAAGCTCCTACAATGAGCAGTTCTTC
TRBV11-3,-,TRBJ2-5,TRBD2,CASSPGTSGRVYQETQYF,TGTGCCAGCAGCCCAGGGACTAGCGGGAGGGTCTACCAAGAGACCCAGTACTTC
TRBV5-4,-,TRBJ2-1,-,CASSASGHPTDGEQFF,TGTGCCAGCAGCGCCTCGGGACACCCTACCGACGGTGAGCAGTTCTTC
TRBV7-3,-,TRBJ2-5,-,CASSWNRERETQYF,TGTGCCAGCAGCTGGAACAGGGAGAGGGAGACCCAGTACTTC
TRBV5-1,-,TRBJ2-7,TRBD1,CASSSDRGSDEQYF,TGCGCCAGCAGCTCCGACAGGGGGAGTGACGAGCAGTACTTC
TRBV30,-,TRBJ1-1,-,CAWTHTEIEAFF,TGTGCCTGGACCCATACAGAAATTGAAGCTTTCTTT
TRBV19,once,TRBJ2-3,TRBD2,CASSPRAGTSGADTQYF,TGTGCCAGTAGTCCAAGAGCCGGGACTAGCGGCGCAGATACGCAGTATTTT
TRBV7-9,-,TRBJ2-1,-,CASSPKNRVGNEQFF,TGTGCCAGCAGCCCCAAGAACAGGGTGGGCAATGAGCAGTTCTTC
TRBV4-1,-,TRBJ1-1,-,CASSQDSAMTDRGTEAFF,TGCGCCAGCAGCCAAGATTCGGCCATGACAGATCGTGGCACTGAAGCTTTCTTT
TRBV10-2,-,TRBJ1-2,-,CASTHQVPYGYTF,TGCGCCAGCACTCACCAGGTACCCTATGGCTACACCTTC
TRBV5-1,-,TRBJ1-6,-,CASSSSARVASPLHF,TGCGCCAGCAGCTCAAGCGCGAGGGTAGCTTCACCCCTCCACTTT
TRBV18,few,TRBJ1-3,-,CASSPAGGNTIYF,TGTGCCAGCTCACCAGCAGGTGGAAACACCATATATTTT
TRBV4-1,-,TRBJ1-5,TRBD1,CASSQGTENQPQHF,TGCGCCAGCAGCCAGGGGACAGAAAATCAGCCCCAGCATTTT
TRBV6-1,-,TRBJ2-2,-,CASTHTSTGELFF,TGTGCCAGCACCCATACATCCACCGGGGAGCTGTTTTTT
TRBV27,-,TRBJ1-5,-,CASSLSAGANYDSNQPQHF,TGTGCCAGCAGTTTATCGGCAGGGGCGAATTATGATAGCAATCAGCCCCAGCATTTT
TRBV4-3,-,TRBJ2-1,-,CASSQDTSVGLIANEQFF,TGCGCCAGCAGCCAAGACACTAGTGTGGGTTTAATTGCTAATGAGCAGTTCTTC
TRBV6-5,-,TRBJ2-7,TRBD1,CASRVDRGRYEQYF,TGTGCCAGCAGAGTCGACAGGGGACGCTACGAGCAGTACTTC
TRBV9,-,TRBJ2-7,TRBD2,CASSEQPGLAGGPYEQYF,TGTGCCAGCAGCGAACAACCGGGACTAGCGGGAGGGCCCTACGAGCAGTACTTC
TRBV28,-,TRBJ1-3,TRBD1,CASSTYRGGNTIYF,TGTGCCAGCAGTACCTACAGGGGCGGAAACACCATATATTTT
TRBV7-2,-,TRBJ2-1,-,CASSNGAQGGYYEQFF,TGTGCCAGCAGCAATGGTGCACAGGGTGGGTATTATGAGCAGTTCTTC
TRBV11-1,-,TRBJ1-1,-,CASSLRRGSTEAFF,TGTGCCAGCAGCTTACGAAGGGGTAGCACTGAAGCTTTCTTT
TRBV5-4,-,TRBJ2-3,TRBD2,CASSLGRRSSGGTDTQYF,TGTGCCAGCAGCTTGGGTCGTCGATCTAGCGGGGGCACAGATACGCAGTATTTT
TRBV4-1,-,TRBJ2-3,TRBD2,CASSLELAGSTDTQYF,TGCGCCAGCAGCCTAGAACTAGCGGGAAGCACAGATACGCAGTATTTT